The 14 T cell receptor beta chains reported below all come from one sample, sequenced in a study of blood T cell repertoires in COVID-19. The protocol was immunoSEQ multiplex PCR, while the TCRdb copy is restricted to in-frame clones and leaves out a portion. The sample lists 150,000 to 200,000 clones, around 80% occurring once. The material sequenced was PBMCs or T cells enriched from blood (not recorded which). The source is a woman aged 45 to 65 with acute COVID-19.

The V and J genes are TRBV2 and TRBJ1-3, with 8 nucleotides matching TRBD1. The CDR3 is made up of 18 amino acids. V lost 1 base to trimming and J lost 0 bases; unmatched junction nucleotides: 8. Germline CDR1 SNHLY, CDR2 FYNNEI. The CDR3 spells CASSEVAPGTGSGNTIYF. CDR3 nucleotide sequence: TGTGCCAGCAGTGAAGTAGCCCCGGGGACAGGCTCTGGAAACACCATATATTTT.

The rearrangement uses TRBV13 and TRBJ1-1; D possibly corresponds to TRBD1 (5 bases). CDR1 and CDR2 from the germline V gene are PRHDT and FYEKMQ (reference sequence). This CDR3 contains 14 residues. The germline V and J ends were trimmed by 2 bases and 8 bases, with 15 bases remaining between them. CDR3 protein: CASSLRGSLLEAFF. The CDR3 nucleotides are TGTGCCAGCAGCTTAAGGGGCTCTTTGTTAGAAGCTTTCTTT.

The chain uses TRBV4-1 and TRBJ2-3; 7 positions agree with TRBD2. Germline CDR1 is MGHRA and CDR2 is YSYEKL. With V trimmed by 2 bases and J by 5 bases, 4 bases remained unmatched. The CDR3 length is 14 residues. CDR3 sequence reads: CASSQTGEGDTQYF. The CDR3 nucleotides are TGCGCCAGCAGCCAAACGGGGGAGGGAGATACGCAGTATTTT.

This rearrangement joins TRBV19 to TRBJ2-2; 8 bases map to TRBD1. This CDR3 is 15 amino acids long. The V gene end was trimmed by 10 bases and the J gene end by 1 base; junction bases not matched to a gene: 8. Germline lookup yields CDR1 LNHDA and CDR2 SQIVND (reference sequence). This chain's CDR3 is CATRRQGLNTGELFF. The CDR3 bases are TGTGCCACTCGAAGACAGGGGCTGAACACCGGGGAGCTGTTTTTT.

This clone was counted a few times. The rearrangement joins TRBV29-1 to TRBJ1-3, with TRBD1 matching over 7 bases. The CDR3 runs to 14 residues. Germline V lookup: CDR1 SQVTM, CDR2 ANQGSEA. Trimming cost V 7 bases and J 4 bases; bases outside gene matches: 10. The DNA for the CDR3 is TGCAGCGCTCTCAGGGGGACAGCCGGAAACACCATATATTTT. Translation gives CSALRGTAGNTIYF. Combining the CDR3 with reference TRBV29-1 and TRBJ1-3 gives the whole variable domain SAVISQKPSRDICQRGTSLTIQCQVDSQVTMMFWYRQQPGQSLTLIATANQGSEATYESGFVIDKFPISRPNLTFSTLTVSNMSPEDSSIYLCSALRGTAGNTIYFGEGSWLTVV.

About this clone itself: A read error may explain this, as a much larger clone is one base away. The same CDR3 also results from other DNA sequences found in this sample. The V gene is TRBV7-9, the J gene TRBJ1-1, with D hard to call. Germline V gives CDR1 SEHNR, CDR2 FQNEAQ (reference sequence). V lost 0 bases to trimming and J lost 5 bases, with 4 bases between them. CDR3 length: 12 amino acids. CDR3 sequence (DNA): TGTGCCAGCAGCTTAGCCGGGACTGAAGCTTTCTTT. Encoded protein: CASSLAGTEAFF.

This clone showed up just once. The V and J genes are TRBV3-1 (or the pseudogene TRBV3-2) and TRBJ2-1; 8 bases map to TRBD1. J gave up 6 bases and V 1 base, and 8 bases lay outside the gene matches. CDR1 is LGHDT, CDR2 YNNKEL, per germline (reference sequence). This CDR3 comprises 16 residues. The CDR3 nucleotides read TGTGCCAGCAGCCAAGGGACAGGGTGGGGTGTCAATGAGCAGTTCTTC. It translates to CASSQGTGWGVNEQFF.

This clone was observed a few times. This sequence joins TRBV9 and TRBJ1-2, with D perhaps matching TRBD1 (5 bases). V dropped 1 base and J dropped 3 bases, with 19 bases sitting between them. The CDR3 is 17 amino acids. Germline V gene data show CDR1 as SGDLS and CDR2 as YYNGEE. The CDR3 sequence: CASSVFGSTGGYYGYTF. The DNA of the CDR3 is TGTGCCAGCAGCGTATTTGGGAGCACAGGAGGGTACTATGGCTACACCTTC.

The V call is TRBV12-3 or TRBV12-4, the J call TRBJ1-2; no clear D gene. This CDR3 is 13 amino acids long. V was pared by 3 bases and J by 7 bases, with 12 bases between. CDR3 residues: CASSFGSGFGYTF. Written as DNA, the CDR3 is TGTGCCAGCAGTTTTGGTTCGGGGTTTGGCTACACCTTC.

This clone was seen once. The V gene is TRBV19, the J gene TRBJ2-3, with TRBD2 as a possible D gene (6 bases). V dropped 3 bases and J dropped 3 bases, with 10 bases sitting between them. Per germline, CDR1 LNHDA and CDR2 SQIVND (reference sequence). The CDR3 runs to 14 residues. The CDR3 DNA reads TGTGCCAGTAGTATTGCAGGGAGGACAGATACGCAGTATTTT. Residues: CASSIAGRTDTQYF.

This clone was observed a single time. The V call is TRBV4-1, the J call TRBJ1-5; D call uncertain. The CDR3 contains 17 residues. V was clipped by 0 bases and J by 4 bases, with 16 bases between them. Germline CDR1 is MGHRA and CDR2 is YSYEKL. The CDR3 is CASSQDLTGAKNQPQHF. The CDR3, as DNA: TGCGCCAGCAGCCAAGATCTCACCGGAGCGAAAAATCAGCCCCAGCATTTT.

The chain joins TRBV5-1 to TRBJ1-4, with D maybe TRBD1 (5 bases). CDR1 is SGHRS, CDR2 YFSETQ, per germline. The CDR3 loop spans 15 amino acids. The V end was cut by 0 bases, the J end by 7 bases, with 13 bases between. The CDR3 spells CASSLGLGDGEKLFF. The CDR3 DNA sequence: TGCGCCAGCAGCTTGGGATTAGGGGATGGTGAAAAACTGTTTTTT.

The chain recombines TRBV7-2 with TRBJ2-4; 9 positions agree with TRBD1. V gave up 5 bases and J gave up 6 bases; unmatched junction bases: 8. The CDR3 loop spans 15 amino acids. CDR1 and CDR2 (germline): SGHTA, FQGNSA. CDR3 bases: TGTGCCAGCAGCCCCACCGCGGGACAGGGAAACATTCAGTACTTC. It is translated as CASSPTAGQGNIQYF.

The chain combines TRBV2 with TRBJ1-4; 9 bases map to TRBD1. V was pared by 6 bases and J by 5 bases, with 7 bases of the junction left unmatched. This CDR3 comprises 15 residues. Germline V gene sequence: CDR1 SNHLY, CDR2 FYNNEI. The CDR3 DNA sequence: TGTGCCAGCAGCGCGGACAGGGGAAAAAATGAAAAACTGTTTTTT. Translated, it gives CASSADRGKNEKLFF.